This T cell receptor beta chain was captured in a study of blood T cell repertoires in COVID-19. Looking at the study overall: PBMCs, B-cell-depleted T cells, or T cells provided the cDNA or gDNA that made up the material.

Across fewer than 25 US areas, participants ranged in age from about 18 to 100 years. In assigning cohorts, the study relied on participant-reported clinical history. Cohort 3 recovery required two negative PCRs, clearance, or symptom resolution. Generated by immunoSEQ multiplex PCR, the TCRdb table keeps only in-frame clones and is missing some. This sample carries under 350,000 clones, approximately 90% of them seen once, and the ten largest clones take 3.5% to 5%. The specimen sequenced was PBMCs or T cells enriched from blood (not recorded which). The receptor's source is a man under 40 who had recovered from COVID-19.

For the CDR3, the DNA is TGTGCTAGTGGTTTCACCCTACGGGACAGGGGGCCCATAAACACTGAAGCTTTCTTT. Its protein product is CASGFTLRDRGPINTEAFF. This sequence joins TRBV12-5 and TRBJ1-1, with 12 nucleotides matching TRBD1. The CDR3 is 19 residues long. Germline CDR1 LGHNT, CDR2 FRNRAP. J gave up 2 bases and V 3 bases, and 13 bases lay outside the gene matches.